This TCR beta chain was identified in a study of OX40 agonist ivuxolimab in advanced cancers. Germline V lookup: CDR1 LNHDA, CDR2 SQIVND (reference sequence). This CDR3 is built from 14 residues. Trimming cost V 2 bases and J 5 bases; bases outside gene matches: 4. Clones were sequenced by immunoSEQ multiplex PCR, and TCRdb holds only the in-frame ones, with some missing. The sample carries tens of thousands of clones, approximately 93% recorded once. The V gene is TRBV19, the J gene TRBJ2-7, with 9 bases aligning to TRBD1. This sequence was found in an adult with an advanced solid tumor such as melanoma, head and neck, liver or kidney cancer. The sample was CD4+ or CD8+ T cells sorted from blood, taken in a trial of the OX40 agonist ivuxolimab. In DNA, the CDR3 is TGTGCCAGTAGTATAATCGGGGACAGGGACGAGCAGTACTTC. Translation: CASSIIGDRDEQYF.